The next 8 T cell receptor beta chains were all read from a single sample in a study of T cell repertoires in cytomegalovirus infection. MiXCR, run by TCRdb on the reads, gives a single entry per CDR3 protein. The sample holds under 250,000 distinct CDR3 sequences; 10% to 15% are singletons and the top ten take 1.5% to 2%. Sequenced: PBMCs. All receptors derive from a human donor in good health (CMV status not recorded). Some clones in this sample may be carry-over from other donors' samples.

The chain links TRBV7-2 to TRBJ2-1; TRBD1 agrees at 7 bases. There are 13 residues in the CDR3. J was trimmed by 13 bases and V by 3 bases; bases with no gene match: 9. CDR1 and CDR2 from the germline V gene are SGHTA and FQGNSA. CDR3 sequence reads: CASSLSTGLAQFF. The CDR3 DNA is TGTGCCAGCAGCTTGTCGACAGGGTTGGCACAGTTCTTC.

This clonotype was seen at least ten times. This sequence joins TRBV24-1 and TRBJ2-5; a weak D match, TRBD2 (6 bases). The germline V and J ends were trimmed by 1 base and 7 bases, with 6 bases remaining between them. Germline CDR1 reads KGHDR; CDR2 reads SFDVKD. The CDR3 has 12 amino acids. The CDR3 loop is CATSDFGGTQYF. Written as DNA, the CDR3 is TGTGCCACCAGTGATTTCGGGGGGACCCAGTACTTC.

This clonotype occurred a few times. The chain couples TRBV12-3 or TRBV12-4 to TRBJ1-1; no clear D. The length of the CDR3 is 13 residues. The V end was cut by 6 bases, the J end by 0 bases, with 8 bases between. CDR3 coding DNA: TGTGCCAGCAGGCAACGCATGAACACTGAAGCTTTCTTT. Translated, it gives CASRQRMNTEAFF.

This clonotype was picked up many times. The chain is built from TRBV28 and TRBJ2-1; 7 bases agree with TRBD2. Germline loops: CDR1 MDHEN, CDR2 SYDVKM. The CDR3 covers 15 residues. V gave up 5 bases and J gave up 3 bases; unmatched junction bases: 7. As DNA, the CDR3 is TGTGCCAGCAGTACCTCGGGGGAGGGCTACAATGAGCAGTTCTTC. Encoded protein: CASSTSGEGYNEQFF.

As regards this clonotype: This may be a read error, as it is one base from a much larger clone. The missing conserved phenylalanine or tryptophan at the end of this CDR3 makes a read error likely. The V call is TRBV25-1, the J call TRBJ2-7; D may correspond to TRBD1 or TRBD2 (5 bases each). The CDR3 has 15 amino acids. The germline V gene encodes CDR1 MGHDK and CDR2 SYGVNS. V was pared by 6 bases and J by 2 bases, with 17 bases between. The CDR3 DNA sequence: TGTGCCAGCAGCTCTGTAGTGGGGACCACCTACGAGCAGTACTCC. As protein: CASSSVVGTTYEQYS.

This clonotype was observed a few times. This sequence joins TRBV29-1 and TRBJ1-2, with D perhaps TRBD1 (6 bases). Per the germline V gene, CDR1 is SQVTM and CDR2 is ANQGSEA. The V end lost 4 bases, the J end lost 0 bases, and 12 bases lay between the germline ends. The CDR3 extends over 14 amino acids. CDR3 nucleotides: TGCAGCGTTGCAGGGGCGTTAGCTAACTATGGCTACACCTTC. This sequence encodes CSVAGALANYGYTF.

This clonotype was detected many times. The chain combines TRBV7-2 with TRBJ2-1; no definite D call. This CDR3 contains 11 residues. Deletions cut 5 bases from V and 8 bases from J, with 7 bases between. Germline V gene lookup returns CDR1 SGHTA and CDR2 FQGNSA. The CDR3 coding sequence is TGTGCCAGCAGCGAGTCCCATGAGCAGTTCTTC. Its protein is CASSESHEQFF.

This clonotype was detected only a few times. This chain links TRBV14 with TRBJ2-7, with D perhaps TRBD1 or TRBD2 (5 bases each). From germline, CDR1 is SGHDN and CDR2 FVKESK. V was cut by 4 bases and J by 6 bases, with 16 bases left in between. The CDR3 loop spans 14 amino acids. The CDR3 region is CASSRAEVGTEQYF. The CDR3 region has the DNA TGTGCCAGCAGCCGAGCCGAGGTGGGGACCGAGCAGTACTTC.